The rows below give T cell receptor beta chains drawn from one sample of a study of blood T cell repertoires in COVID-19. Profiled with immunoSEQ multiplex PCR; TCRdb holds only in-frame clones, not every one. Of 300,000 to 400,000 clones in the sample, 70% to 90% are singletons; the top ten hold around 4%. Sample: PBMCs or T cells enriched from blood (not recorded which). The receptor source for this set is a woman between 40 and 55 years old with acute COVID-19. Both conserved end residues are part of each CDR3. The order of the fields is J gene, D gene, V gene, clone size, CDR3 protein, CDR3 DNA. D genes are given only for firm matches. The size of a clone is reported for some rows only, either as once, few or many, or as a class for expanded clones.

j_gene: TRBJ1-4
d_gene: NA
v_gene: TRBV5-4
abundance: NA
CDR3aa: CASSLTGTQNEKLFF
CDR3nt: TGTGCCAGCAGCTTAACCGGGACACAAAATGAAAAACTGTTTTTT

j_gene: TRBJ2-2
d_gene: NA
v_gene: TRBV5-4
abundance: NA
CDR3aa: CASSFRSNTGELFF
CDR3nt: TGTGCCAGCAGCTTTCGGTCGAACACCGGGGAGCTGTTTTTT

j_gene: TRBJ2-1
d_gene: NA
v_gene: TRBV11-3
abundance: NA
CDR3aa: CASSLFPSSYNEQFF
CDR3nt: TGTGCCAGCAGCTTATTCCCTAGCAGCTACAATGAGCAGTTCTTC

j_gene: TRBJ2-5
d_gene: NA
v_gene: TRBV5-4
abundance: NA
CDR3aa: CASSLRAGAETQYF
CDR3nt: TGTGCCAGCAGCTTGAGGGCAGGGGCAGAGACCCAGTACTTC

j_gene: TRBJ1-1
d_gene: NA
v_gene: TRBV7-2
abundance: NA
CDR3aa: CASSLGRPGGTEAFF
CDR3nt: TGTGCCAGCAGCTTAGGTCGGCCCGGGGGCACTGAAGCTTTCTTT

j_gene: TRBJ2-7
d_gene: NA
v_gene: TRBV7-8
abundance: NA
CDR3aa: CASSLALRGYEQYF
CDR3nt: TGTGCCAGCAGCTTAGCGTTGCGGGGTTACGAGCAGTACTTC

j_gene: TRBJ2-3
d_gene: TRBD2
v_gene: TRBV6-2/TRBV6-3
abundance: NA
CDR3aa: CASSFTSGPSTDTQYF
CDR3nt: TGTGCCAGCAGTTTTACTAGCGGTCCAAGCACAGATACGCAGTATTTT

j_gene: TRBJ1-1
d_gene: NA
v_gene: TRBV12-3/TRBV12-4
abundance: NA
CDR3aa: CASSYRQNTEAFF
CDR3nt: TGTGCCAGCAGTTACCGACAGAACACTGAAGCTTTCTTT

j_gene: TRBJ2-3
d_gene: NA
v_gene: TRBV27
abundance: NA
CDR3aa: CASSAETSTDTQYF
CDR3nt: TGTGCCAGCAGTGCAGAGACTAGCACAGATACGCAGTATTTT

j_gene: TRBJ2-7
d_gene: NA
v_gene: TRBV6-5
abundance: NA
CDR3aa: CASSYRGGEQYF
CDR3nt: TGTGCCAGCAGTTACAGGGGGGGGGAGCAGTACTTC

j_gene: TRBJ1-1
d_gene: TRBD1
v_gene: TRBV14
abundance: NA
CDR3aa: CASRRTTGAATEAFF
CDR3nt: TGTGCCAGCAGGAGAACAACAGGGGCCGCAACTGAAGCTTTCTTT

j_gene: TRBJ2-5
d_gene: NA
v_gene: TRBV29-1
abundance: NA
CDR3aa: CSVLPRQAQETQYF
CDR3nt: TGCAGCGTGCTCCCTCGACAGGCCCAAGAGACCCAGTACTTC

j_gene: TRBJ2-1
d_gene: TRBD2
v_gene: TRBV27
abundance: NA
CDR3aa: CASTSAGLVIFNEQFF
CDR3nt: TGTGCCAGCACTTCAGCGGGACTAGTAATCTTCAATGAGCAGTTCTTC

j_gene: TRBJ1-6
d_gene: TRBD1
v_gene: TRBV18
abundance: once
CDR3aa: CASSKGQAYNSPLHF
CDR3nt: TGTGCCAGCTCAAAAGGACAGGCTTATAATTCACCCCTCCACTTT

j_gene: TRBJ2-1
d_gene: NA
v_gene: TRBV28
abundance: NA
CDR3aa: CASRTGARGADEQFF
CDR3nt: TGTGCCAGCAGGACTGGCGCTCGAGGAGCGGATGAGCAGTTCTTC